This TCR beta chain was found in a study of T cell changes during pregnancy in multiple sclerosis (dated by TCRdb to 2018 to 2020). With respect to the entire study: In women with multiple sclerosis, the researchers looked at how the T cell repertoire shifted as pregnancy progressed.

The method was the immunoSEQ multiplex PCR assay. TCRdb mirrors the immuneACCESS table, restricted to in-frame sequences. Some clones are absent from its copies; in checked studies, under half trace to an unresolved V gene, and the reason for the others is unknown. The sample records 30,000 to 45,000 clones, about nine tenths of which are singletons. The ten largest account for less than 1.5% of the sample. There are 14 amino acids in the CDR3, from cysteine to phenylalanine inclusive. Here the CDR3 DNA is all that survives: 42 bases in frame from base 1. The CDR1 and CDR2 encoded by the germline V gene are SGDLS and YYNGEE. The junction shows trimming of 3 bases on V and 6 bases on J, plus 12 bases between the germline ends. With respect to this clone: Its antigen is still unknown. No base qualities exist here, and no much larger clone lies one base off it.

The sequence joins TRBV9 to TRBJ2-2; the D gene cannot be named for sure. The source material was CD4+ T cells from peripheral blood mononuclear cells, sampled before pregnancy. This receptor was taken from a female donor with multiple sclerosis, enrolled in a pregnancy study. For the CDR3, the sequence is CASSGSSVAGELFF. The DNA sequence is TGTGCCAGCAGCGGGAGCTCCGTAGCCGGGGAGCTGTTTTTT.